These T cell receptor beta chains were read from a single sample in a study of monozygotic twins with inflammatory bowel disease. TCRdb reprocessed the 5' RACE reads; each CDR3 protein has one entry and no DNA is given. The specimen's table records about 300,000 distinct CDR3 sequences. Sequencing input: blood. These receptors originate from a human donor with ulcerative colitis or Crohn's disease, or a healthy co-twin of an affected twin (not recorded which). Both conserved end residues are part of each CDR3.

v_call	j_call	cdr3_aa
TRBV20-1	TRBJ1-5	CSARNDRGNQPQHF
TRBV27	TRBJ2-1	CATTDIRWNEQFF
TRBV7-2	TRBJ1-2	CASSFFQGGYTF
TRBV7-2	TRBJ2-1	CASSSQRYNEQFF
TRBV11-2	TRBJ2-3	CASRLGTGGQADTQYF
TRBV28	TRBJ2-5	CASSPRTGQVGETQYF
TRBV4-3	TRBJ1-1	CASSQTHQNTEAFF
TRBV19	TRBJ2-5	CASGAGLQETQYF
TRBV7-9	TRBJ2-5	CASSKRGAGETQYF
TRBV20-1	TRBJ1-5	CSARLREAAYSNQPQHF
TRBV2	TRBJ2-6	CASLGGSSGANVLTF
TRBV30	TRBJ1-1	CAWRREVLRDTEAFF
TRBV7-2	TRBJ2-7	CASSLDYNSYEQYF
TRBV5-1	TRBJ2-7	CASSLLMGPEEQYF